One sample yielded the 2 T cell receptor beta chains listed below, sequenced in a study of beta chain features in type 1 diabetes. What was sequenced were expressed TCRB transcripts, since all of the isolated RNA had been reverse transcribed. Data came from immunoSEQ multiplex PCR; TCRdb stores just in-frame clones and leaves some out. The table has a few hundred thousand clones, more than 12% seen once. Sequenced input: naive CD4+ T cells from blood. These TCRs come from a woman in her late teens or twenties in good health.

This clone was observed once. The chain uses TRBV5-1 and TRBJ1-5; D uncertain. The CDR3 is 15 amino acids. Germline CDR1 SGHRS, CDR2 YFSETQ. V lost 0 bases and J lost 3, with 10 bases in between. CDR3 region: CASSLGVENNQPQHF. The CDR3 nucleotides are TGCGCCAGCAGCTTGGGAGTGGAGAACAATCAGCCCCAGCATTTT.

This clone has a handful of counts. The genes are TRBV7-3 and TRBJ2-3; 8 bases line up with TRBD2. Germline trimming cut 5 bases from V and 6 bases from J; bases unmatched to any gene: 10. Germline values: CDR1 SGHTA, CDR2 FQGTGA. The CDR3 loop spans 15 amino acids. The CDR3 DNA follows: TGTGCCAGCAGCGCCACTAGCGGTCCGGGGGATACGCAGTATTTT. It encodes CASSATSGPGDTQYF.